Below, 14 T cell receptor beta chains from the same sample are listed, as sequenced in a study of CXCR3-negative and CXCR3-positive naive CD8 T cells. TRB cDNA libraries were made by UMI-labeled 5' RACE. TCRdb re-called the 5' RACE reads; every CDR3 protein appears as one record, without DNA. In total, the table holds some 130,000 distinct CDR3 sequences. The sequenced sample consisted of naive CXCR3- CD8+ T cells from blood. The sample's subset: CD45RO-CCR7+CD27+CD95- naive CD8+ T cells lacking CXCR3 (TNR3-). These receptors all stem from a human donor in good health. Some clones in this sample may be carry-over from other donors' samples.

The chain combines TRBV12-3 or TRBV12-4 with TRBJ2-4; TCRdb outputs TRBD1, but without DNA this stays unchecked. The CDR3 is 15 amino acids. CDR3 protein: CASSPVDSAKNIQYF.

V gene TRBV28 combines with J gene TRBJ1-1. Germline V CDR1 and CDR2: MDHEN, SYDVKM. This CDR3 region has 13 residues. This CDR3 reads CASSLVWATEAFF.

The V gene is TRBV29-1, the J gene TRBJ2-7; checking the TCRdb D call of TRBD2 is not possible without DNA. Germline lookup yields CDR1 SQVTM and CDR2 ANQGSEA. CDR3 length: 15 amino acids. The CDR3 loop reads CSVEIAGVFSYEQYF.

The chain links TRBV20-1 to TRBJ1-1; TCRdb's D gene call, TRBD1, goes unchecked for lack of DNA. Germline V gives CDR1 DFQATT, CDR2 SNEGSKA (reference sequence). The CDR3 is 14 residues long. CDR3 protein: CSAPTGTLNTEAFF.

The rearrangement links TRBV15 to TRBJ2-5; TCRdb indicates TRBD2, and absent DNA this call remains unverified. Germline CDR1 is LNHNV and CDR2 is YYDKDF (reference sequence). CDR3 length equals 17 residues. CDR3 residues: CATSRADLAGTEETQYF.

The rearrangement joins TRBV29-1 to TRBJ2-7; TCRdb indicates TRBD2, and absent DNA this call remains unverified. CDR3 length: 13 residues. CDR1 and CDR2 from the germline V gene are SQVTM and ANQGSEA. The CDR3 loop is CSVESAGGYEQYF.

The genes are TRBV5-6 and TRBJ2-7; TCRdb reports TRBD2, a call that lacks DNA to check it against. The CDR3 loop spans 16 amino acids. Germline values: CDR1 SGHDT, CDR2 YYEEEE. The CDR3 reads CASSLVAGGPVNEQYF.

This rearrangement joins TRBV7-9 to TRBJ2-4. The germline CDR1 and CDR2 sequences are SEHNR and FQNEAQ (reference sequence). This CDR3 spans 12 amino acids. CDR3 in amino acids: CASSSSGYIQYF.

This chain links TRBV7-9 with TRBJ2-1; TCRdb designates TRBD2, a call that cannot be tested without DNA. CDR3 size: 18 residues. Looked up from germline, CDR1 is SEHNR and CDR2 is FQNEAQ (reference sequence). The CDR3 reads CASSLALPGLDYSNEQFF.

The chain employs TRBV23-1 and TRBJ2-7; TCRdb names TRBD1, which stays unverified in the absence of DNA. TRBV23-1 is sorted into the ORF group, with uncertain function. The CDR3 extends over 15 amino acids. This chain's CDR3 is CASRDPLRDGCEQYF.

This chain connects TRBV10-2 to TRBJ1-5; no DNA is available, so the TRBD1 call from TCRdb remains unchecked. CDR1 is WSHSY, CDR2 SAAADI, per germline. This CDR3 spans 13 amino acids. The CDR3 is CGREQGRNQPQHF.

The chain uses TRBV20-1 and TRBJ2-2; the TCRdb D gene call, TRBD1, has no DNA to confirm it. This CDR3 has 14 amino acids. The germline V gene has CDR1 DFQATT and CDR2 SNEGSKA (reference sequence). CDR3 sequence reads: CSAFDRESVGELFF.

This CDR3 is CASSVTTATTADTQYF. J is TRBJ2-3 and V is TRBV12-3 or TRBV12-4. This CDR3 has 16 residues.

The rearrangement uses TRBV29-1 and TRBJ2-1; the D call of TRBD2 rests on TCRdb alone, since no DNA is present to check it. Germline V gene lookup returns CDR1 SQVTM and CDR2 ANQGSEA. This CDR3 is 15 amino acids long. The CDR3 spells CSVVGLAVPYNEQFF.